This TCR beta chain was recovered during a study of vaccination effects on CD4 cells after COVID-19. Before any sequencing was done, the ViraFEST assay used viral peptide pools to expand antigen-specific CD4+ T cells. It was after roughly ten days of culture that CD4+ T cells were isolated. Each vaccine recipient was nucleocapsid antibody negative and had no prior SARS-CoV-2 infection. The assay was immunoSEQ multiplex PCR, and TCRdb's table has in-frame clones only and misses some. The sample records about 73,000 clones, roughly 74% being singletons. Turning to this clone: Its antigen is unidentified.

V was shortened by 8 bases and J by 3 bases, with 15 bases between the two germline ends. This CDR3 is built from 14 residues. Germline CDR1 reads WNHNN; CDR2 reads SYGVQD (reference sequence). Sequenced here: CD4+ T cells from PBMCs cultured with HCoV-NL63 spike peptides, sampled before COVID-19 vaccination. The V gene is TRBV10-1, the J gene TRBJ2-3, with D possibly matching TRBD1 (7 bases). The receptor's source is a human donor who received a COVID-19 vaccine. CDR3 residues: CASRGGTATDTQYF. The CDR3 nucleotides read TGCGCCAGCCGTGGGGGGACAGCTACAGATACGCAGTATTTT.